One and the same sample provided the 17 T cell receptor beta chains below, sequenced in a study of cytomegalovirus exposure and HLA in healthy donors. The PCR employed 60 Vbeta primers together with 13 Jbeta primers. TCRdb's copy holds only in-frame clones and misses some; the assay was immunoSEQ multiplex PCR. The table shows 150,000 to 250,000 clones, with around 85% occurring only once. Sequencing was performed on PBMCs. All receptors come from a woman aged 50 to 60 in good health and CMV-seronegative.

CDR3 sequence: CSAWGGAGYTF. For the CDR3, the DNA is TGCAGTGCCTGGGGGGGTGCTGGCTACACCTTC. The V and J genes are TRBV20-1 and TRBJ1-2; TRBD1 might be the D (5 bases). Per germline, CDR1 DFQATT and CDR2 SNEGSKA (reference sequence). This CDR3 contains 11 residues. The V end lost 6 bases, the J end lost 7 bases, and 12 bases lay between the germline ends.

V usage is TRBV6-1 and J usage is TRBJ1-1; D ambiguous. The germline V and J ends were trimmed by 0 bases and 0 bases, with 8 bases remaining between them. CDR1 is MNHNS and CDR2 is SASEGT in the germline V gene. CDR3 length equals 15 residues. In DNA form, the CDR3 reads TGTGCCAGCAGTGAAGCGCTGAGCATGAACACTGAAGCTTTCTTT. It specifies CASSEALSMNTEAFF.

The CDR3 coding sequence is TGTGCCAGCAGCTTAGTGGGGGGGCGGAACACTGAAGCTTTCTTT. Its translation is CASSLVGGRNTEAFF. The gene calls are TRBV7-9 and TRBJ1-1, with a tentative D call TRBD1 (6 bases). The CDR3 has 15 residues. Trimming shortened V by 1 base and J by 1 base, and 10 bases separated the two germline ends. CDR1 and CDR2 (germline): SEHNR, FQNEAQ (reference sequence).

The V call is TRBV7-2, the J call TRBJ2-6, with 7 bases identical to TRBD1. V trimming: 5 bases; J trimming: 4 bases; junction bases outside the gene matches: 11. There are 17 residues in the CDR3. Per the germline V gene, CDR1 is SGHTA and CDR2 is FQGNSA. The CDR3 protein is CASSNGIGGSGANVLTF. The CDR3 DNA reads TGTGCCAGCAGCAATGGAATAGGGGGCTCGGGGGCCAACGTCCTGACTTTC.

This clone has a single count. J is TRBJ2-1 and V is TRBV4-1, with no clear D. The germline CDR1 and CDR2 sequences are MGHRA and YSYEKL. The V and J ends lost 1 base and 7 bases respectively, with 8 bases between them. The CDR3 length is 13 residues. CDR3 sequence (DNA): TGCGCCAGCAGCCAAGTTGTCGGTAATGAGCAGTTCTTC. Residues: CASSQVVGNEQFF.

The CDR3 DNA follows: TGTGCCGGTGCTTCGGGTTCGGGAAACACCATATATTTT. This sequence encodes CAGASGSGNTIYF. This chain connects TRBV28 to TRBJ1-3; D unclear. CDR3 length equals 13 residues. The V and J ends lost 11 bases and 4 bases respectively, with 15 bases between them. The germline V gene has CDR1 MDHEN and CDR2 SYDVKM.

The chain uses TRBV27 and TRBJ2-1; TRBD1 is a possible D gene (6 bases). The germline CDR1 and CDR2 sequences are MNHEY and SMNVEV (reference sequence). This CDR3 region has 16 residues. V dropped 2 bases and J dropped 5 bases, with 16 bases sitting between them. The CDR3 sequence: CASSLSWGLADNEQFF. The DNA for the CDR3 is TGTGCCAGCAGTTTAAGTTGGGGGCTCGCCGACAATGAGCAGTTCTTC.

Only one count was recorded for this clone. The CDR3 DNA reads TGCGCCAGCAGCGCCGAAAGCGGGAGGGCCGCTAATGAGCAGTTCTTC. Protein product: CASSAESGRAANEQFF. V gene TRBV5-1 combines with J gene TRBJ2-1; 10 nucleotides align to TRBD2. Germline CDR1 is SGHRS and CDR2 is YFSETQ. V gave up 4 bases and J gave up 7 bases; unmatched junction bases: 11. The CDR3 loop spans 16 amino acids.

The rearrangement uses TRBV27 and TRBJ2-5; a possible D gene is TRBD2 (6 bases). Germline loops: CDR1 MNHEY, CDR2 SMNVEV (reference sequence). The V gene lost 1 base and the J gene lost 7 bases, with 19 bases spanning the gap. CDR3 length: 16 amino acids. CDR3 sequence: CASSLLKDYLAGTQYF. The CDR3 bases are TGTGCCAGCAGTTTATTGAAGGACTACTTGGCCGGGACCCAGTACTTC.

The CDR3, as DNA: TGTGCCAGCGGTCTAGCGTATAACTTCAAGGACGAGCAGTACTTC. This encodes CASGLAYNFKDEQYF. This chain links TRBV7-2 with TRBJ2-7; D might be TRBD2 (6 bases). This CDR3 is 15 amino acids long. V was trimmed by 8 bases and J by 5 bases, leaving 22 bases between them. Germline V gene data show CDR1 as SGHTA and CDR2 as FQGNSA.

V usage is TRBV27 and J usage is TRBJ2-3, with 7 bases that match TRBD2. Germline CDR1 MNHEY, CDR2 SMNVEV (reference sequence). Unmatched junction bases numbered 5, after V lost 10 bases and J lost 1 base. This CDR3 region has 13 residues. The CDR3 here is CATRLAGTDTQYF. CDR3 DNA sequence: TGTGCCACCCGACTAGCCGGCACAGATACGCAGTATTTT.

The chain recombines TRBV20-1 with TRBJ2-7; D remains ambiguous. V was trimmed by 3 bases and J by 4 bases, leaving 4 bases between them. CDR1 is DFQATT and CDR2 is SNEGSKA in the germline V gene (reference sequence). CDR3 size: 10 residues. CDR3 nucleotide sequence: TGCAGTGCTAGTAGTTACGAGCAGTACTTC. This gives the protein CSASSYEQYF.

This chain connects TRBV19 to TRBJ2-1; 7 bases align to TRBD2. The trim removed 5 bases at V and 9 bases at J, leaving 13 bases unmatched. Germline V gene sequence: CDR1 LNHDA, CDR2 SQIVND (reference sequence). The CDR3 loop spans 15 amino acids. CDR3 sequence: CASSSVGLEKVEQFF. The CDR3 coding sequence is TGTGCCAGTAGTTCTGTTGGACTAGAAAAGGTTGAGCAGTTCTTC.

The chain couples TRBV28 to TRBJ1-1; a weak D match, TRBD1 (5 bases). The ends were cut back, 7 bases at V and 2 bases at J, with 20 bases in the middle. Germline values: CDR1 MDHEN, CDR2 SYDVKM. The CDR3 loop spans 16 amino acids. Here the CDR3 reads CASTPGTSWFNTEAFF. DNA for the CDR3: TGTGCCAGCACACCCGGGACTTCCTGGTTTAACACTGAAGCTTTCTTT. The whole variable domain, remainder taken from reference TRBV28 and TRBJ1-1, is DVKVTQSSRYLVKRTGEKVFLECVQDMDHENMFWYRQDPGLGLRLIYFSYDVKMKEKGDIPEGYSVSREKKERFSLILESASTNQTSMYLCASTPGTSWFNTEAFFGQGTRLTVV.

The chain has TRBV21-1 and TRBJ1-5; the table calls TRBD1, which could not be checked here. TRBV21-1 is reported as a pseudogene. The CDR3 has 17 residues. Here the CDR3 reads CASSPGADSYSNQPQHF. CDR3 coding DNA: TGTGCCAGCAGCCCCGGGGCGGACAGCTATAGCAATCAGCCCCAGCATTTT.

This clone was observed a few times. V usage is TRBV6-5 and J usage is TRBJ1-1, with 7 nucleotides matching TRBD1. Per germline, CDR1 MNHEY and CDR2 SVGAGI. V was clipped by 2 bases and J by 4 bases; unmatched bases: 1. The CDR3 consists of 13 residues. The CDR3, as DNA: TGTGCCAGCAGTTACGGACAGGCCACTGAAGCTTTCTTT. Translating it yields CASSYGQATEAFF.

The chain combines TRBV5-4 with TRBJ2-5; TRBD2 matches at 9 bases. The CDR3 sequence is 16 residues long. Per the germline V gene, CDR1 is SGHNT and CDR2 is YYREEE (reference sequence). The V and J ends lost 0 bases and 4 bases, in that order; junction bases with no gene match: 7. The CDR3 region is CASSLGGSGSRETQYF. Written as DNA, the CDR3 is TGTGCCAGCAGCTTGGGTGGTAGCGGGAGCCGAGAGACCCAGTACTTC.